The 23 T cell receptor beta chains given below trace back to one sample, sequenced in a study of T cell repertoires in cytomegalovirus infection. TCRdb used MiXCR to reprocess the reads, holding one entry per CDR3 protein. Of more than 650,000 distinct CDR3 sequences in the sample, less than 40% are singletons; the top ten hold under 3%. The sample comprised PBMCs. These receptors originate from a human donor in good health (CMV status not recorded). Some clones in this sample may be carry-over from other donors' samples.

This clonotype was observed a handful of times. The rearrangement links TRBV28 to TRBJ2-3; 8 positions match TRBD1. The junction had 6 bases not matched to a gene; V was cut back by 3 bases and J by 4 bases. This CDR3 comprises 15 residues. Germline V lookup: CDR1 MDHEN, CDR2 SYDVKM. For the CDR3, the DNA is TGTGCCAGCAGTTTGACAGGGGTCCAGGCAGATACGCAGTATTTT. This codes for CASSLTGVQADTQYF.

This chain uses TRBV7-2 with TRBJ2-5; perhaps D is TRBD1 or TRBD2 (7 bases each). The CDR3 has 17 amino acids. Germline V gene lookup returns CDR1 SGHTA and CDR2 FQGNSA. The germline V and J ends were trimmed by 2 bases and 5 bases, with 21 bases remaining between them. Here the CDR3 reads CASSLRRWGGGGETQYF. The CDR3 nucleotides are TGTGCCAGCAGCTTAAGGAGGTGGGGAGGGGGCGGCGAGACCCAGTACTTC.

The chain carries TRBV29-1 and TRBJ1-2; maybe TRBD1 (6 bases). The ends were cut back, 0 bases at V and 3 bases at J, with 8 bases in the middle. Per germline, CDR1 SQVTM and CDR2 ANQGSEA. The CDR3 has 13 amino acids. The DNA of the CDR3 is TGCAGCGTTGAAGAGGGGGCGGACTATGGCTACACCTTC. Encoded protein: CSVEEGADYGYTF.

The table lists this clonotype with a few counts. V is TRBV12-3 or TRBV12-4 and J is TRBJ1-2, with D perhaps matching TRBD1 (6 bases). This CDR3 has 13 residues. V lost 5 bases, J lost 3 bases, and 10 bases lay in between. CDR3 bases: TGTGCCAGCAGTCAGGGGCTGCACTATGGCTACACCTTC. This encodes CASSQGLHYGYTF.

For this clonotype: Lacking the conserved final phenylalanine or tryptophan, this CDR3 likely reflects a read error. This chain connects TRBV7-9 to TRBJ2-1; 13 bases map to TRBD2. The J segment lost 9 bases and the V segment lost 5 bases, leaving 7 bases of the junction unmatched. Germline CDR1 reads SEHNR; CDR2 reads FQNEAQ (reference sequence). The CDR3 has 15 amino acids. In DNA, the CDR3 is TGTGCCAGCAGCCCACGGACTAGCGGGAGTCGTGAGCAGTTCTTA. As protein: CASSPRTSGSREQFL.

J is TRBJ2-3 and V is TRBV29-1; 10 bases map to TRBD1. The V segment lost 1 base and the J segment 4 bases; nucleotides outside the gene matches: 8. This CDR3 is built from 16 residues. Germline loops: CDR1 SQVTM, CDR2 ANQGSEA. CDR3 DNA sequence: TGCAGCGTTGAAGTACGGGACAGGGGTTATCCAGATACGCAGTATTTT. The encoded protein is CSVEVRDRGYPDTQYF.

This clonotype was seen only a few times. This chain uses TRBV19 with TRBJ1-1, with 7 bases identical to TRBD1. Germline V gene sequence: CDR1 LNHDA, CDR2 SQIVND (reference sequence). The CDR3 has 14 amino acids. Trimming removed 7 bases from V and 0 bases from J; junction bases left unmatched: 5. The CDR3 loop is CASTMTGLNTEAFF. The DNA for the CDR3 is TGTGCCAGTACTATGACAGGGCTGAACACTGAAGCTTTCTTT.

The chain recombines TRBV6-5 with TRBJ2-7; 9 positions match TRBD2. The ends lost 2 bases at V and 6 bases at J; junction bases unmatched: 11. The CDR3 loop spans 16 amino acids. CDR1 and CDR2 (germline): MNHEY, SVGAGI. CDR3 residues: CASSYDSSGRYSEQYF. DNA for the CDR3: TGTGCCAGCAGTTACGACTCAAGCGGGAGGTATAGCGAGCAGTACTTC.

This clonotype was recorded many times. This chain links TRBV7-2 with TRBJ2-3; the D gene is possibly TRBD1 (7 bases). V lost 1 base and J 3 bases, leaving 14 bases between the germline ends. This CDR3 is 16 amino acids long. Per the germline V gene, CDR1 is SGHTA and CDR2 is FQGNSA. The CDR3 bases are TGTGCCAGCAGCTTAGGGAGGGCAGGGGGGACAGATACGCAGTATTTT. It codes for CASSLGRAGGTDTQYF.

CDR3: CASSSDRSDEQYF. DNA for the CDR3: TGTGCCAGCAGCTCGGACAGGTCAGATGAGCAGTACTTC. The gene calls are TRBV9 and TRBJ2-1; 7 nucleotides align to TRBD1. Gene TRBJ2-7 matches the end of the DNA better, so the J call may be wrong. The CDR3 consists of 13 residues. Per germline, CDR1 SGDLS and CDR2 YYNGEE.

The genes are TRBV4-1 and TRBJ1-6; perhaps TRBD1 as D (5 bases). The CDR3 spans 17 residues. V was shortened by 0 bases and J by 7 bases, with 16 bases between the two germline ends. CDR1 and CDR2 from the germline V gene are MGHRA and YSYEKL. CDR3: CASSQEGGGLGNSPLHF. The DNA for the CDR3 is TGCGCCAGCAGCCAAGAGGGGGGAGGACTTGGAAATTCACCCCTCCACTTT.

The CDR3 DNA sequence: TGTGCCAGTAGGGCGAAGTCAGGGTTTGGTCAGCCCCAGCATTTT. Translating gives CASRAKSGFGQPQHF. V is TRBV19 and J is TRBJ1-5, with D maybe TRBD1 (5 bases). Trimming took off 6 bases at V and 6 bases at J, with 18 bases between the two ends. The CDR3 contains 15 residues. From germline, CDR1 is LNHDA and CDR2 SQIVND (reference sequence).

A note on this clonotype: A much bigger clone sits one base away, suggesting this may be a read error. This chain connects TRBV5-4 to TRBJ1-5; possible D gene TRBD1, 5 bases. This CDR3 has 13 residues. CDR1 is SGHNT and CDR2 is YYREEE in the germline V gene (reference sequence). Trimming took 4 bases from V and 5 from J, leaving 10 bases between them. Written as DNA, the CDR3 is TGTGCCAGCAGCCACCAGGGTGATCAGCCCCAGCATTTT. Its translation is CASSHQGDQPQHF.

This clonotype was observed many times. V gene TRBV7-2 combines with J gene TRBJ2-7; TRBD2 agrees at 9 bases. This CDR3 has 15 residues. CDR1 is SGHTA, CDR2 FQGNSA, per germline. J lost 4 bases, V lost 1 base, and 5 bases had no gene match. The CDR3: CASSLVRGRGYEQYF. The CDR3 DNA is TGTGCCAGCAGCTTAGTTCGCGGGAGGGGATACGAGCAGTACTTC.

This clonotype was detected a few times. This chain uses TRBV19 with TRBJ1-1; D is ambiguous. Germline V gene lookup returns CDR1 LNHDA and CDR2 SQIVND (reference sequence). V was clipped by 4 bases and J by 5 bases, with 11 bases between them. This CDR3 has 13 residues. CDR3 sequence (DNA): TGTGCCAGTAGTACCTTGGACTTGACTGAAGCTTTCTTT. This gives the protein CASSTLDLTEAFF.

V is TRBV19 and J is TRBJ1-6; 9 bases match TRBD1. The CDR3 spans 14 residues. The J segment lost 7 bases and the V segment lost 5 bases, leaving 3 bases of the junction unmatched. Germline assignment: CDR1 LNHDA and CDR2 SQIVND (reference sequence). CDR3 nucleotides: TGTGCCAGTAGTGCAACAGGGGGCAATTCACCCCTCCACTTT. Translating gives CASSATGGNSPLHF.

The rearrangement links TRBV20-1 to TRBJ1-5; D ambiguous. This CDR3 is 14 amino acids long. Trimming pared 5 bases from V and 1 base from J, leaving 12 bases between. Germline-derived CDR1 and CDR2 are DFQATT and SNEGSKA (reference sequence). Here the CDR3 DNA reads TGCAGTGCTCCTGGACTCGGGAGCAATCAGCCCCAGCATTTT. Its protein is CSAPGLGSNQPQHF.

The chain links TRBV18 to TRBJ2-7; 8 nucleotides agree with TRBD2. In germline, CDR1 is KGHSH, CDR2 LQKENI. CDR3 length equals 14 residues. J lost 7 bases, V lost 4 bases, and 9 bases had no gene match. CDR3 coding DNA: TGTGCCAGCTCACGCCGGGAGGGGTTGGGTGAGCAGTACTTC. It yields the protein CASSRREGLGEQYF.

This clonotype was seen more than once but under ten times. This chain connects TRBV28 to TRBJ2-7, with D unclear. Trimming stripped 5 bases from V and 6 bases from J, with 17 bases between. The CDR3 is made up of 14 amino acids. Germline V CDR1 and CDR2: MDHEN, SYDVKM. The CDR3 region is CASSPSTRVSEQYF. The CDR3 DNA reads TGTGCCAGCAGTCCTTCTACCCGAGTCTCCGAGCAGTACTTC.

The chain carries TRBV7-2 and TRBJ2-7; D may match TRBD1 or TRBD2 (5 bases each). Germline V CDR1 and CDR2: SGHTA, FQGNSA. Between the trimmed V and J ends, which lost 4 bases and 3 bases, there was a span of 10 bases. The CDR3 length is 13 residues. The chain's CDR3 is CASSYWDGYEQYF. The CDR3 DNA follows: TGTGCCAGCAGCTACTGGGACGGCTACGAGCAGTACTTC.

This chain uses TRBV7-3 with TRBJ2-7, with 7 bases that match TRBD1. CDR1 is SGHTA, CDR2 FQGTGA, per germline. The CDR3 has 15 residues. The V segment lost 7 bases and the J segment 2 bases; nucleotides outside the gene matches: 11. Here the CDR3 reads CASTQSRDRPYEQYF. CDR3 sequence (DNA): TGTGCCAGCACGCAATCCCGGGACAGACCCTACGAGCAGTACTTC. Using reference TRBV7-3 and TRBJ2-7 for the parts outside the CDR3, the full variable domain is GAGVSQTPSNKVTEKGKYVELRCDPISGHTALYWYRQSLGQGPEFLIYFQGTGAADDSGLPNDRFFAVRPEGSVSTLKIQRTERGDSAVYLCASTQSRDRPYEQYFGPGTRLTVT.

J is TRBJ1-6 and V is TRBV7-9, with D possibly being TRBD1 (5 bases). V lost 5 bases to trimming and J lost 6 bases, with 11 bases between them. The CDR3 has 14 residues. CDR1 is SEHNR and CDR2 is FQNEAQ in the germline V gene (reference sequence). The CDR3 region is CASSTDSGNSPLHF. In DNA, the CDR3 is TGTGCCAGCAGCACCGACAGTGGTAATTCACCCCTCCACTTT. Full variable domain (rest looked up from reference TRBV7-9 and TRBJ1-6): DTGVSQNPRHKITKRGQNVTFRCDPISEHNRLYWYRQTLGQGPEFLTYFQNEAQLEKSRLLSDRFSAERPKGSFSTLEIQRTEQGDSAMYLCASSTDSGNSPLHFGNGTRLTVT.

This clonotype has more than one count but fewer than ten. The rearrangement uses TRBV10-3 and TRBJ2-7, with 7 positions matching TRBD2. Per the germline V gene, CDR1 is ENHRY and CDR2 is SYGVKD. V dropped 7 bases and J dropped 3; count of bases not matched to a gene: 9. The CDR3 spans 14 residues. CDR3 sequence reads: CAIKAGTGNYEQYF. The CDR3 DNA follows: TGTGCCATCAAAGCGGGGACGGGCAACTACGAGCAGTACTTC.